A single TCR beta chain is shown here with its context. Its target is unknown. Duplicate vials holding roughly 150,000 sorted CD8+ T cells per subset yielded the RNA. The data were taken from a study of human CD8 memory T cell subsets. Points from the study as a whole: Diversity was similarly high in stem-like memory and precursor exhausted T cells, which was not the case for effector memory cells. Chao1 estimates pointed to stem-like memory T cells having more diversity than precursor exhausted T cells did.

CDR3 length: 14 residues. Germline V gene lookup returns CDR1 SGHVS and CDR2 FQNEAQ. UMI-labeled 5' RACE generated the TCR beta libraries. In the original processing: Functional CDR3 beta clonotypes numbered about 2,900 to 20,000 per TCR beta library. With the 5' RACE reads reprocessed, TCRdb shows one record per CDR3 protein and no DNA. The V and J calls were not made by the authors but by TCRdb's processing. The table for this sample gives approximately 11,000 distinct CDR3 sequences. The chain is built from TRBV7-8 and TRBJ1-4. The sequenced material came from CD8+ T cells from PBMCs. This receptor was obtained from a human donor in good health. Here the CDR3 reads CASSLSLFNEKLFF. The full variable domain, its missing parts supplied by reference TRBV7-8 and TRBJ1-4, is GAGVSQSPRYKVAKRGQDVALRCDPISGHVSLFWYQQALGQGPEFLTYFQNEAQLDKSGLPSDRFFAERPEGSVSTLKIQRTQQEDSAVYLCASSLSLFNEKLFFGSGTQLSVL.